The 7 T cell receptor beta chains in this list originate from one sample, sequenced in a study of T-cell reconstitution after alpha-beta-depleted transplantation in children. Preparation of the TCRbeta library was carried out with unique molecular identifiers. TCRdb analysed the PCR reads with MiXCR anew, one entry per CDR3 protein. The repertoire has 450,000 to 600,000 distinct CDR3 sequences, under 15% of them found once; the top ten carry 2.2%. This specimen was PBMCs, mostly from graft donor cells, taken 360 days after TCRalphabeta/CD19-depleted stem cell transplant. These receptor sequences come from a male patient between 10 and 17 years old who had a stem cell transplant for acute myeloid leukemia, so the T cells may come from the graft donor.

This clonotype has just a few counts. CDR3 region: CASSLGGQGYQPQHF. The CDR3 coding sequence is TGTGCCAGCAGCTTAGGGGGACAGGGTTATCAGCCCCAGCATTTT. V and J are TRBV7-9 and TRBJ1-5; TRBD1 agrees at 9 bases. The V and J ends lost 1 base and 5 bases, in that order; junction bases with no gene match: 3. The CDR3 contains 15 residues. Germline V gene lookup returns CDR1 SEHNR and CDR2 FQNEAQ (reference sequence).

There are a few counts of this clonotype. This chain joins TRBV20-1 and TRBJ1-2; D not resolved. The CDR3 contains 13 residues. CDR1 DFQATT and CDR2 SNEGSKA come from the germline V gene (reference sequence). The V gene lost 0 bases and the J gene lost 4 bases, with 9 bases spanning the gap. The CDR3 region has the DNA TGCAGTGCTAGAGATCGGCCCCGCTATGGCTACACCTTC. It codes for CSARDRPRYGYTF.

This clonotype was recorded a few times. The chain combines TRBV3-1 with TRBJ2-1; D gene ambiguous. V was pared by 0 bases and J by 3 bases, with 15 bases between. CDR3 length: 17 amino acids. CDR1 and CDR2 from the germline V gene are LGHDT and YNNKEL (reference sequence). The CDR3 DNA reads as TGTGCCAGCAGCCAAGAACGGTGGGTGGGGAACTACAATGAGCAGTTCTTC. As protein: CASSQERWVGNYNEQFF.

This clonotype was recorded at least ten times. This rearrangement joins TRBV2 to TRBJ2-1; 7 nucleotides align to TRBD1. Germline assignment: CDR1 SNHLY and CDR2 FYNNEI. CDR3 length: 17 residues. V was pared by 6 bases and J by 5 bases, with 16 bases of the junction left unmatched. The CDR3 DNA sequence: TGTGCCAGCAGAATCTCGCTGGACAGGATCCTACACAATGAGCAGTTCTTC. It is translated as CASRISLDRILHNEQFF. The whole variable domain, remainder taken from reference TRBV2 and TRBJ2-1, is EPEVTQTPSHQVTQMGQEVILRCVPISNHLYFYWYRQILGQKVEFLVSFYNNEISEKSEIFDDQFSVERPDGSNFTLKIRSTKLEDSAMYFCASRISLDRILHNEQFFGPGTRLTVL.

The chain has TRBV4-3 and TRBJ2-5; D is perhaps TRBD2 (6 bases). Germline V gives CDR1 LGHNA, CDR2 YSLEER. V gave up 4 bases and J gave up 7 bases, with 25 bases separating them. The CDR3 runs to 17 residues. Here the CDR3 reads CASSLKAGKAGLGTQYF. The CDR3, as DNA: TGCGCCAGCAGCCTCAAGGCGGGAAAAGCCGGCCTCGGGACCCAGTACTTC.

This chain links TRBV7-9 with TRBJ2-4; no clear D gene. The CDR3 contains 16 residues. V was pared by 3 bases and J by 0 bases, with 12 bases between. Germline values: CDR1 SEHNR, CDR2 FQNEAQ (reference sequence). The CDR3, as DNA: TGTGCCAGCAGCTTGGGGTATTACCTAGCCAAAAACATTCAGTACTTC. Residues: CASSLGYYLAKNIQYF.

This chain connects TRBV7-2 to TRBJ1-5; D possibly corresponds to TRBD1 (6 bases). V shed 1 base and J shed 9 bases, with 19 bases lying between them. CDR3 size: 16 residues. CDR1 is SGHTA and CDR2 is FQGNSA in the germline V gene. This CDR3 is CASSLDPPTVRGPQHF. The CDR3 bases are TGTGCCAGCAGCTTAGATCCCCCGACTGTCAGGGGGCCCCAGCATTTT.